Listed below are T cell receptor beta chains from one sample, sequenced in a study of cytomegalovirus exposure and HLA in healthy donors. TCRdb's table, derived via immunoSEQ multiplex PCR, lists solely in-frame clones and lacks some. The sample shows 140,000 to 150,000 clones, roughly 80% of them seen only once. Material for sequencing was PBMCs. Receptor source: a boy between 2 and 10 years old in good health and CMV-seronegative. The CDR3 runs from the conserved cysteine through the conserved F or W. D genes are given only for firm matches. Rows may omit the clone size; those that give it use once, few, many or a size class.

>TRBV5-4|-|TRBJ1-4|TRBD1
CASSFGTGGEREKLFF
TGTGCCAGCAGCTTCGGGACAGGGGGGGAGCGTGAAAAACTGTTTTTT
>TRBV5-6|-|TRBJ2-2|TRBD2
CASSLGREGPGELFF
TGTGCCAGCAGCTTGGGCCGGGAGGGCCCCGGGGAGCTGTTTTTT
>TRBV4-1|once|TRBJ1-1|TRBD1
CASSQETGRHTEAFF
TGCGCCAGCAGCCAAGAGACAGGGCGGCACACTGAAGCTTTCTTT
>TRBV7-3|-|TRBJ1-6|-
CASSLAGGDSPLHF
TGTGCCAGCAGCTTAGCGGGGGGGGATTCACCCCTCCACTTT
>TRBV30|-|TRBJ2-2|-
CARLAGTATGELFF
TGTGCCCGTCTGGCGGGGACCGCCACCGGGGAGCTGTTTTTT
>TRBV5-1|-|TRBJ1-1|-
CASIEVTGSGTEAFF
TGCGCCAGCATTGAGGTCACAGGGTCCGGCACTGAAGCTTTCTTT
>TRBV14|-|TRBJ2-7|-
CASSQDPGFHEQYF
TGTGCCAGCAGCCAAGATCCAGGCTTCCACGAGCAGTACTTC
>TRBV11-3|-|TRBJ2-5|-
CASSFDSQETQYF
TGTGCCAGCAGCTTCGACAGCCAAGAGACCCAGTACTTC
>TRBV7-9|-|TRBJ2-3|TRBD2
CASSSGTSGVTDTQYF
TGTGCCAGCAGCTCAGGGACTAGCGGGGTAACAGATACGCAGTATTTT
>TRBV5-4|-|TRBJ2-1|TRBD2
CASSPWASGGNEQFF
TGTGCCAGCAGTCCGTGGGCTAGCGGGGGGAATGAGCAGTTCTTC
>TRBV4-3|-|TRBJ1-1|-
CASSQGLRLNTEAFF
TGCGCCAGCAGCCAAGGCCTGCGTTTGAACACTGAAGCTTTCTTT
>TRBV7-2|-|TRBJ2-7|TRBD2
CASSPGLAGGVYYEQYF
TGTGCCAGCAGCCCTGGACTAGCGGGAGGGGTTTACTACGAGCAGTACTTC
>TRBV7-7|-|TRBJ2-7|TRBD1
CASSLDRVNEQYF
TGTGCCAGCAGCCTAGACAGGGTCAACGAGCAGTACTTC
>TRBV18|-|TRBJ2-5|-
CASSPREETQYF
TGTGCCAGCTCACCACGCGAAGAGACCCAGTACTTC
>TRBV6-4|-|TRBJ2-2|TRBD2
CASRGTSTAGELFF
TGTGCCAGCAGAGGGACTAGCACCGCCGGGGAGCTGTTTTTT
>TRBV11-2|-|TRBJ1-1|TRBD1
CASSFDREITEAFF
TGTGCCAGCAGCTTTGACAGGGAGATCACTGAAGCTTTCTTT
>TRBV6-1|-|TRBJ2-3|TRBD2
CASSEAPLAGGLRGTDTQYF
TGTGCCAGCAGTGAAGCTCCACTAGCGGGGGGGCTCCGGGGCACAGATACGCAGTATTTT
>TRBV18|-|TRBJ2-2|TRBD1
CASSPTGGDTGELFF
TGTGCCAGCTCACCGACAGGGGGCGACACCGGGGAGCTGTTTTTT
>TRBV11-2|-|TRBJ2-7|-
CASGGTWGGEQYF
TGTGCCAGCGGTGGGACTTGGGGCGGCGAGCAGTACTTC
>TRBV7-2|-|TRBJ1-6|-
CASSLVTGRNSPLHF
TGTGCCAGCAGCTTAGTGACAGGCAGAAATTCACCCCTCCACTTT
>TRBV2|-|TRBJ1-6|TRBD1
CASSEIRGSRSPLHF
TGTGCCAGCAGTGAAATCAGGGGGTCTCGTTCACCCCTCCACTTT
>TRBV25-1|-|TRBJ2-2|TRBD2
CASSEGWGLARTGELFF
TGTGCCAGCAGTGAGGGTTGGGGACTAGCGAGGACCGGGGAGCTGTTTTTT
>TRBV7-2|-|TRBJ1-5|-
CASSPRTASNQPQHF
TGTGCCAGCAGCCCCCGGACAGCTAGCAATCAGCCCCAGCATTTT
>TRBV7-8|-|TRBJ1-6|TRBD1
CASSGDRGGSPLHF
TGTGCCAGCAGCGGGGACAGGGGCGGCTCACCCCTCCACTTT
>TRBV9|-|TRBJ1-3|TRBD1
CASSVGDRGSRAIYF
TGTGCCAGCAGCGTAGGGGACAGGGGGTCGAGAGCCATATATTTT
>TRBV15|-|TRBJ2-7|TRBD2
CATSRVLLREGAYEQYF
TGTGCCACCAGCAGAGTTCTTCTTCGGGAGGGGGCCTACGAGCAGTACTTC
>TRBV7-2|-|TRBJ1-5|-
CASSLAIQSYSNQPQHF
TGTGCCAGCAGCTTAGCGATACAGTCATATAGCAATCAGCCCCAGCATTTT
>TRBV6-5|-|TRBJ1-1|-
CASRRDTEAFF
TGTGCCAGCAGGAGAGACACTGAAGCTTTCTTT
>TRBV7-9|-|TRBJ2-7|-
CASSLVGQAQYF
TGTGCCAGCAGCTTAGTCGGCCAGGCGCAGTACTTC
>TRBV19|-|TRBJ2-3|TRBD1
CASSMTGESTDTQYF
TGTGCCAGTAGTATGACAGGGGAAAGCACAGATACGCAGTATTTT
>TRBV7-2|-|TRBJ1-1|-
CASSLQQAGAYEAFF
TGTGCCAGCAGCTTACAACAAGCAGGGGCTTATGAAGCTTTCTTT
>TRBV6-5|once|TRBJ2-7|-
CASSISRNYEQYF
TGTGCCAGCTCCATCTCCAGAAACTACGAGCAGTACTTC
>TRBV7-9|-|TRBJ1-1|TRBD1
CASSSPGQGLLLNTEAFF
TGTGCCAGCAGCTCACCGGGACAGGGACTTCTCTTGAACACTGAAGCTTTCTTT
>TRBV4-1|few|TRBJ2-7|TRBD1
CASSRIDRGLSYEQYF
TGCGCCAGCAGCAGAATTGACAGGGGCTTGTCCTACGAGCAGTACTTC
>TRBV28|-|TRBJ2-3|-
CASSLVAGWTDTQYF
TGTGCCAGCAGTTTAGTGGCGGGTTGGACAGATACGCAGTATTTT
>TRBV12-5|-|TRBJ2-1|TRBD2
CASGLVLQAGGYNEQFF
TGTGCTAGTGGTTTGGTACTTCAGGCGGGAGGGTACAATGAGCAGTTCTTC